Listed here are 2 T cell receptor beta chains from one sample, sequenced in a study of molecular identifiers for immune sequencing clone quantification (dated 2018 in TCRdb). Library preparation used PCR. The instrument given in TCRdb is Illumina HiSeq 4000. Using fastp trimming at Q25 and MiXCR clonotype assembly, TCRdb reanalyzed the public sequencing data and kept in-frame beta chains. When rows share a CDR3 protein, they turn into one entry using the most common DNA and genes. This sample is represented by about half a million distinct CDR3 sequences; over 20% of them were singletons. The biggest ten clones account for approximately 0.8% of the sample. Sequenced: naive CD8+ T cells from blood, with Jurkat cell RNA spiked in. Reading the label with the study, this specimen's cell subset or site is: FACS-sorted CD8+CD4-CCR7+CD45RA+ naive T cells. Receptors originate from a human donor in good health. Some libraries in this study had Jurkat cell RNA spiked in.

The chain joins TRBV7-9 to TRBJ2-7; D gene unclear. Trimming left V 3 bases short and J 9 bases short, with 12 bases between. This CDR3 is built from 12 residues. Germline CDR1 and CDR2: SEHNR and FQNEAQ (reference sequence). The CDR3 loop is CASSLVGFVQYF. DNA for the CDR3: TGTGCCAGCAGCTTGGTTGGGTTCGTGCAGTACTTC.

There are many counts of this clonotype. CDR3 bases: TGTGCCAGCAGTGAGCGACCCAGTGCCTACGAGCAGTACTTC. Translation: CASSERPSAYEQYF. The chain links TRBV6-1 to TRBJ2-7; no reliable D call. Germline-derived CDR1 and CDR2 are MNHNS and SASEGT. There are 14 residues in the CDR3. V gave up 3 bases and J gave up 2 bases, with 11 bases separating them.